The next 23 T cell receptor beta chains were all read from a single sample in a study of T cell repertoires in cytomegalovirus infection. MiXCR was run by TCRdb on the reads, yielding one entry per CDR3 protein. The sample shows approximately 300,000 distinct CDR3 sequences, approximately 25% of them seen only once. Antigen specificity for these receptors is unknown. Sequencing was performed on cultured PBMCs, taken from culture after CMV antigen stimulation. These receptors were obtained from a human donor in good health (CMV status not recorded). Some clones in this sample may be carry-over from other donors' samples.

The chain combines TRBV12-3 or TRBV12-4 with TRBJ1-1, with D possibly TRBD1 on 6 matching bases. Trimming pared 11 bases from V and 0 bases from J, leaving 19 bases between. The CDR3 covers 15 residues. CDR3: CASHRGGGMNTEAFF. The CDR3 DNA is TGTGCCTCCCACCGAGGGGGGGGGATGAACACTGAAGCTTTCTTT.

V gene TRBV7-6 combines with J gene TRBJ2-3; tentatively, D is TRBD2 (6 bases). Germline loops: CDR1 SGHVS, CDR2 FNYEAQ. V was shortened by 4 bases and J by 2 bases, with 10 bases between the two germline ends. The CDR3 extends over 14 amino acids. CDR3 region: CASSSAGPTDTQYF. DNA for the CDR3: TGTGCCAGCAGCTCCGCGGGACCCACAGATACGCAGTATTTT.

The count of this clonotype is one. The chain couples TRBV5-6 to TRBJ2-7, with 8 bases matching TRBD1. J lost 6 bases, V lost 2 bases, and 13 bases had no gene match. Germline CDR1 and CDR2: SGHDT and YYEEEE. The CDR3 covers 16 residues. The CDR3 region is CASSLTQTGGIFEQYF. For the CDR3, the DNA is TGTGCCAGCAGCTTAACCCAAACAGGGGGTATTTTCGAGCAGTACTTC.

This clonotype was recorded a few times. This chain connects TRBV20-1 to TRBJ2-4; tentative D call: TRBD1 (6 bases). V dropped 5 bases and J dropped 5 bases, with 13 bases sitting between them. The germline V gene encodes CDR1 DFQATT and CDR2 SNEGSKA (reference sequence). The CDR3 is 13 amino acids. In DNA, the CDR3 is TGCAGTGCTCGACTGAGGACAGAAAACATTCAGTACTTC. It codes for CSARLRTENIQYF.

This chain connects TRBV12-3 or TRBV12-4 to TRBJ1-1; the D is unclear. The ends were cut back, 1 base at V and 1 base at J, with 7 bases in the middle. The CDR3 has 14 amino acids. The CDR3 reads CASSLDTTNTEAFF. The CDR3 DNA sequence: TGTGCCAGCAGTTTAGACACCACGAACACTGAAGCTTTCTTT.

This clonotype was counted between two and nine times. This chain links TRBV7-3 with TRBJ2-2, with D uncertain. Germline V gene data show CDR1 as SGHTA and CDR2 as FQGTGA. CDR3 length: 16 amino acids. V gave up 5 bases and J gave up 0 bases, with 13 bases separating them. CDR3 DNA sequence: TGTGCCAGCAGCCGGACCGGAGCTTCGAACACCGGGGAGCTGTTTTTT. Translated: CASSRTGASNTGELFF.

This rearrangement joins TRBV6-1 to TRBJ1-4; D gene unclear. CDR3 length: 16 amino acids. V shed 6 bases and J shed 8 bases, with 22 bases lying between them. Germline V gene lookup returns CDR1 MNHNS and CDR2 SASEGT. The CDR3 DNA reads as TGTGCCAGCAGAACCTTTTTTCGGGCGAGACGGGAAAAACTGTTTTTT. Residues: CASRTFFRARREKLFF.

In DNA, the CDR3 is TGTGCCAGCAGCCGGGGACTAGCGGGAGGGTTGTGGGAGACCCAGTACTTC. This codes for CASSRGLAGGLWETQYF. V usage is TRBV7-8 and J usage is TRBJ2-5; 16 nucleotides match TRBD2. This CDR3 has 17 residues. Germline loops: CDR1 SGHVS, CDR2 FQNEAQ. Germline trimming cut 5 bases from V and 5 bases from J; bases unmatched to any gene: 8.

This clonotype was seen ten or more times. V is TRBV7-2 and J is TRBJ2-2; TRBD1 matches at 10 bases. This CDR3 has 14 residues. Per germline, CDR1 SGHTA and CDR2 FQGNSA. V dropped 6 bases and J dropped 4; count of bases not matched to a gene: 2. The CDR3 DNA reads as TGTGCCAGCAGGCGGACAGGGGGCACCGGGGAGCTGTTTTTT. It codes for CASRRTGGTGELFF.

The V gene is TRBV27, the J gene TRBJ2-2, with 7 bases lining up with TRBD2. With V trimmed by 3 bases and J by 7 bases, 11 bases remained unmatched. The CDR3 length is 16 residues. Per the germline V gene, CDR1 is MNHEY and CDR2 is SMNVEV (reference sequence). The CDR3 DNA reads TGTGCCAGCAGTTTCCTGCGGCGGGGAGGGCGCGGGGAGCTGTTTTTT. It translates to CASSFLRRGGRGELFF.

This clonotype appeared a few times. This chain links TRBV6-2 or TRBV6-3 with TRBJ2-2; D tentatively fits TRBD1 or TRBD2 (5 bases each). The V end lost 2 bases, the J end lost 6 bases, and 16 bases lay between the germline ends. The CDR3 length is 16 residues. Germline V lookup: CDR1 MNHEY, CDR2 SVGEGT. The CDR3 DNA reads TGTGCCAGCAGTTACGTGGGACCCATCTACCCCGGGGAGCTGTTTTTT. Translated, it gives CASSYVGPIYPGELFF.

This clonotype came up many times. The gene calls are TRBV11-3 and TRBJ2-2; 7 bases align to TRBD2. The CDR3 runs 15 residues. The germline gives CDR1 SGHNT, CDR2 YENEEA. Trimming took 3 bases from V and 2 from J; bases not matched to a gene: 3. The CDR3 DNA reads as TGTGCCAGCAGCTTTGGGAGGGGCAACACCGGGGAGCTGTTTTTT. It is translated as CASSFGRGNTGELFF.

The CDR3 sequence: CSGKAGTSGSGEQFF. The DNA for the CDR3 is TGCAGTGGGAAAGCCGGGACTAGCGGGAGCGGTGAGCAGTTCTTC. The chain employs TRBV20-1 and TRBJ2-1; TRBD2 aligns across 14 bases. The CDR3 contains 15 residues. Germline V gives CDR1 DFQATT, CDR2 SNEGSKA (reference sequence). After removal of 7 bases from V and 9 bases from J, the junction contained 11 bases not matched to a gene.

This clonotype was counted at least ten times. J is TRBJ1-1 and V is TRBV6-5; 9 nucleotides agree with TRBD1. CDR3 size: 15 residues. Germline V gene data show CDR1 as MNHEY and CDR2 as SVGAGI. V trimming: 2 bases; J trimming: 6 bases; junction bases outside the gene matches: 7. CDR3 sequence reads: CASSYTTGGNAEAFF. The CDR3 nucleotides read TGTGCCAGCAGTTACACGACAGGGGGTAACGCTGAAGCTTTCTTT.

This clonotype showed up just a few times. V gene TRBV7-2 combines with J gene TRBJ2-5, with 11 bases identical to TRBD2. The CDR3 loop spans 17 amino acids. With 4 bases clipped from V and 5 bases from J, the junction kept 12 bases outside the gene matches. The germline CDR1 and CDR2 sequences are SGHTA and FQGNSA. DNA of the CDR3: TGTGCCAGCAGCTCCTTAGCGGGAGGGCCGGGACGGGAGACCCAGTACTTC. Protein: CASSSLAGGPGRETQYF. Complete variable domain (other parts from reference TRBV7-2 and TRBJ2-5): GAGVSQSPSNKVTEKGKDVELRCDPISGHTALYWYRQSLGQGLEFLIYFQGNSAPDKSGLPSDRFSAERTGGSVSTLTIQRTQQEDSAVYLCASSSLAGGPGRETQYFGPGTRLLVL.

The chain recombines TRBV7-9 with TRBJ1-4, with a possible D match to TRBD1 (5 bases). V was clipped by 5 bases and J by 3 bases, with 10 bases between them. This CDR3 region has 14 residues. Germline assignment: CDR1 SEHNR and CDR2 FQNEAQ (reference sequence). The CDR3, as DNA: TGTGCCAGCAGCCCTCAGGGTTCTAATGAAAAACTGTTTTTT. The encoded protein is CASSPQGSNEKLFF. The full variable domain, rest sourced from reference TRBV7-9 and TRBJ1-4, is DTGVSQNPRHKITKRGQNVTFRCDPISEHNRLYWYRQTLGQGPEFLTYFQNEAQLEKSRLLSDRFSAERPKGSFSTLEIQRTEQGDSAMYLCASSPQGSNEKLFFGSGTQLSVL.

This sequence joins TRBV9 and TRBJ2-2; tentative D call: TRBD2 (6 bases). The V and J ends lost 1 base and 1 base respectively, with 11 bases between them. This CDR3 has 16 amino acids. Germline lookup yields CDR1 SGDLS and CDR2 YYNGEE. CDR3 DNA: TGTGCCAGCAGCGTAAATCCGCGGGAGAACACCGGGGAGCTGTTTTTT. Translated, it gives CASSVNPRENTGELFF.

CDR3 in amino acids: CSAHGTSGNLSYNEQFF. The CDR3 DNA is TGCAGTGCTCACGGGACTAGCGGGAACCTCTCCTACAATGAGCAGTTCTTC. The V call is TRBV20-1, the J call TRBJ2-1; 13 bases align to TRBD2. Germline V gene sequence: CDR1 DFQATT, CDR2 SNEGSKA (reference sequence). V shed 5 bases, J shed 0 bases, and the junction held 7 bases outside the gene matches. This CDR3 contains 17 residues.

This clonotype was seen a few times. The genes are TRBV10-3 and TRBJ1-1; weak D call: TRBD1 (5 bases). V dropped 3 bases and J dropped 5 bases, with 10 bases sitting between them. CDR1 and CDR2 from the germline V gene are ENHRY and SYGVKD. CDR3 length: 13 residues. The CDR3 DNA reads TGTGCCATCAGTGACGGGGGGAGGACTGAAGCTTTCTTT. The encoded protein is CAISDGGRTEAFF.

The chain couples TRBV4-1 to TRBJ2-5; 8 nucleotides align to TRBD2. Germline V lookup: CDR1 MGHRA, CDR2 YSYEKL. The CDR3 is 18 amino acids. V gave up 0 bases and J gave up 7 bases; unmatched junction bases: 16. The CDR3 nucleotides are TGCGCCAGCAGCCAAGATCTGACGAGCGGGAGTCTCTCGGGGACCCAGTACTTC. Amino acid sequence: CASSQDLTSGSLSGTQYF.

This clonotype was detected only a few times. The genes are TRBV4-2 and TRBJ1-2; D possibly corresponds to TRBD1 (6 bases). Germline values: CDR1 LGHNA, CDR2 YNFKEQ. The CDR3 is 20 amino acids. The ends were cut back, 1 base at V and 2 bases at J, with 26 bases in the middle. The DNA for the CDR3 is TGTGCCAGCAGCCAAGGGTTACACCAGGACAGTCCTTCTTTAAACTATGGCTACACCTTC. Translation: CASSQGLHQDSPSLNYGYTF.

The chain employs TRBV6-5 and TRBJ1-4, with 9 bases matching TRBD1. V gave up 4 bases and J gave up 8 bases; unmatched junction bases: 11. The CDR3 has 16 residues. Germline CDR1 is MNHEY and CDR2 is SVGAGI. The CDR3 region is CASSSQPGQGREKLFF. CDR3 bases: TGTGCCAGCAGTTCGCAACCGGGACAGGGTCGCGAAAAACTGTTTTTT.

J is TRBJ2-5 and V is TRBV6-2 or TRBV6-3, with D perhaps assigned TRBD1 or TRBD2 (5 bases each). Trimming took 7 bases from V and 2 from J, leaving 23 bases between them. In germline, CDR1 is MNHEY, CDR2 SVGEGT. The CDR3 sequence is 17 residues long. The chain's CDR3 is CASTKGTGTTRQETQYF. The CDR3 DNA reads TGTGCCAGCACGAAAGGCACCGGGACCACCCGGCAAGAGACCCAGTACTTC.